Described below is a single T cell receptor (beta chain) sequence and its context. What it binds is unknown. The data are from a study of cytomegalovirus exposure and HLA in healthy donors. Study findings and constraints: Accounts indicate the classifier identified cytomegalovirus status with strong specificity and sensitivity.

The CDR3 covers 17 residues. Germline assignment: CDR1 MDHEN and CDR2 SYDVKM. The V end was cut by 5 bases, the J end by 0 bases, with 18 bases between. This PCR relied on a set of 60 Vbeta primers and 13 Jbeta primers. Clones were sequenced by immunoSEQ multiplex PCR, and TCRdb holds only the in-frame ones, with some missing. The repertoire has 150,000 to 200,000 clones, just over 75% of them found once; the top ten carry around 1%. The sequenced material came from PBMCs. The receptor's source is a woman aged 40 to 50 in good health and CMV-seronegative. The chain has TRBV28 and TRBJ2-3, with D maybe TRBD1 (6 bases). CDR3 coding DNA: TGTGCCAGCAGTCCCTCGGGGCAGGGGTATAGCACAGATACGCAGTATTTT. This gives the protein CASSPSGQGYSTDTQYF.